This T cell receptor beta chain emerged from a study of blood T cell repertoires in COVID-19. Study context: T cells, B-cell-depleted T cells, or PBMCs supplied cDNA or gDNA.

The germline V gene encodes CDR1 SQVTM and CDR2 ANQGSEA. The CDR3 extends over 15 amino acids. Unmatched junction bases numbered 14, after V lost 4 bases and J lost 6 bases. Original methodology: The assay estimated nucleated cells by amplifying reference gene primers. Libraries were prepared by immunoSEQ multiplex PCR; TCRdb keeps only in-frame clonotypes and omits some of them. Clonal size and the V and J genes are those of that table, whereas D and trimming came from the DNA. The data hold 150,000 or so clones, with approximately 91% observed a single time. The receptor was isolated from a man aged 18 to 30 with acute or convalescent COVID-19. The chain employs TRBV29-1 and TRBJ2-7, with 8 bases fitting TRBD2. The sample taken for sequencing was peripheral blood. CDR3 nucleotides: TGCAGCGTTGTAGCGGGAACGACCCTAGGCGGCGAGCAGTACTTC. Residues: CSVVAGTTLGGEQYF.